A single sample is the source of the 28 T cell receptor beta chains below, sequenced in a study of blood T cells in healthy people across ages. With a J-beta primer mix and a sample-barcoded 5' primer, a second PCR ran roughly 7 to 11 cycles. TCRdb re-called the 5' RACE reads with MiXCR, one entry per CDR3 protein. The sample lists 1.2 million to 1.5 million distinct CDR3 sequences; approximately 40% were seen once. Material: blood. All receptors come from a woman under 30 in good health.

This clonotype appeared a few times. CDR3 bases: TGCGCCAGCAGCGAATCGGACAGGGTTGGCGAGCAGTACTTC. This gives the protein CASSESDRVGEQYF. The chain combines TRBV5-1 with TRBJ2-7, with 8 bases that match TRBD1. Germline CDR1 is SGHRS and CDR2 is YFSETQ. Trimming at V came to 4 bases and at J to 6 bases, leaving 9 bases not matched to a gene. This CDR3 comprises 14 residues. Drawing the rest from reference TRBV5-1 and TRBJ2-7, the complete variable domain is KAGVTQTPRYLIKTRGQQVTLSCSPISGHRSVSWYQQTPGQGLQFLFEYFSETQRNKGNFPGRFSGRQFSNSRSEMNVSTLELGDSALYLCASSESDRVGEQYFGPGTRLTVT.

The table lists this clonotype with a count of one. A junction end diverges from the germline sequence, so it may reflect a read error. V is TRBV25-1 and J is TRBJ2-4; D uncertain. Near its end, the DNA agrees better with TRBJ2-7, so the J call may be wrong. Germline V gives CDR1 MGHDK, CDR2 SYGVNS. There are 15 residues in the CDR3. The DNA for the CDR3 is TGTGCCATCAGTGAATTAGGCGGCAACACCTACGAGCAGTACTTC. Translated, it gives CAISELGGNTYEQYF.

There are a few counts of this clonotype. V gene TRBV25-1 combines with J gene TRBJ1-3; D remains unclear. CDR3 size: 13 residues. From germline, CDR1 is MGHDK and CDR2 SYGVNS. V was clipped by 4 bases and J by 4 bases, with 8 bases between them. The chain's CDR3 is CASSVAGGNTIYF. The CDR3 DNA follows: TGTGCCAGCAGTGTCGCAGGAGGAAACACCATATATTTT.

The chain couples TRBV18 to TRBJ2-5; TRBD2 aligns across 11 bases. The DNA end favors TRBJ2-7, so the J call may be wrong. The CDR3 consists of 16 residues. Germline CDR1 is KGHSH and CDR2 is LQKENI. The CDR3 DNA reads TGTGCCAGCTCACCAAGCCTAGCGGGAGGAGGGCTCGAGCAGTACTTC. Protein sequence: CASSPSLAGGGLEQYF.

The chain employs TRBV30 and TRBJ1-5; D is uncertain. Germline V gene lookup returns CDR1 GTSNPN and CDR2 SVGIG (reference sequence). V gave up 2 bases and J gave up 4 bases, with 21 bases separating them. The CDR3 has 17 residues. The CDR3 spells CAWSRPPEGKWNQPQHF. Here the CDR3 DNA reads TGTGCCTGGAGTAGACCCCCGGAGGGCAAATGGAATCAGCCCCAGCATTTT.

CDR3 nucleotides: TGCAGTGCTGCTGCGACAGGCCCTAACACTGAAGCTTTCTTT. Translating gives CSAAATGPNTEAFF. The genes are TRBV20-1 and TRBJ1-1; TRBD1 might be the D (6 bases). CDR3 size: 14 residues. Deletions cut 5 bases from V and 2 bases from J, with 15 bases between. Germline loops: CDR1 DFQATT, CDR2 SNEGSKA (reference sequence).

The chain employs TRBV2 and TRBJ1-4; no clear D. The CDR3 sequence is 15 residues long. Looked up from germline, CDR1 is SNHLY and CDR2 is FYNNEI. The V and J ends lost 3 bases and 0 bases respectively, with 8 bases between them. The CDR3 region has the DNA TGTGCCAGCAGTGAGGACGCATCAACTAATGAAAAACTGTTTTTT. It codes for CASSEDASTNEKLFF. Combining the CDR3 with reference TRBV2 and TRBJ1-4 gives the whole variable domain EPEVTQTPSHQVTQMGQEVILRCVPISNHLYFYWYRQILGQKVEFLVSFYNNEISEKSEIFDDQFSVERPDGSNFTLKIRSTKLEDSAMYFCASSEDASTNEKLFFGSGTQLSVL.

This clonotype turned up a few times. The rearrangement links TRBV29-1 to TRBJ2-5; 7 nucleotides agree with TRBD2. The CDR3 has 13 residues. V lost 3 bases and J lost 3; bases outside the gene matches: 4. CDR1 and CDR2 (germline): SQVTM, ANQGSEA. The CDR3 reads CSVEVGGEETQYF. The CDR3 DNA reads as TGCAGCGTTGAGGTGGGGGGGGAAGAGACCCAGTACTTC.

Turning to this clonotype: The junction departs from the called germline gene at one end, perhaps through a read error. The CDR3 DNA sequence: TGTGCCAGCAGTCCAGGGGTCTACAATGAGCAGTCCTTC. This encodes CASSPGVYNEQSF. V gene TRBV6-5 combines with J gene TRBJ2-1, with D perhaps TRBD1 (6 bases). CDR1 and CDR2 (germline): MNHEY, SVGAGI. There are 13 residues in the CDR3.

This clonotype has a count of ten or more. The chain links TRBV4-2 to TRBJ2-1; 11 bases line up with TRBD2. V lost 1 base, J lost 2 bases, and 4 bases stayed unmatched. Germline V gives CDR1 LGHNA, CDR2 YNFKEQ. The CDR3 contains 17 residues. This CDR3 is CASSQGISGGAYNEQFF. DNA for the CDR3: TGTGCCAGCAGCCAAGGGATTAGCGGGGGGGCCTACAATGAGCAGTTCTTC.

This clonotype was observed many times. The V gene is TRBV14, the J gene TRBJ1-2, with D perhaps TRBD1 (5 bases). The CDR3 length is 13 residues. Germline CDR1 SGHDN, CDR2 FVKESK. V was pared by 4 bases and J by 4 bases, with 10 bases between. The DNA of the CDR3 is TGTGCCAGCAGCCCCGGGACGGTCTATGGCTACACCTTC. This translates into CASSPGTVYGYTF.

In its sample, this clonotype was seen a few times. The chain couples TRBV12-3 or TRBV12-4 to TRBJ1-2, with D possibly being TRBD1 (5 bases). The CDR3 loop spans 14 amino acids. Trimming took off 9 bases at V and 4 bases at J, with 18 bases between the two ends. The CDR3: CASSEQVGPYGYTF. The CDR3 DNA follows: TGTGCCAGTTCTGAACAGGTGGGCCCCTATGGCTACACCTTC.

This clonotype appeared a few times. The chain joins TRBV14 to TRBJ1-2, with D unresolved. Germline lookup yields CDR1 SGHDN and CDR2 FVKESK. V was cut by 5 bases and J by 0 bases, with 13 bases left in between. The CDR3 runs 15 residues. Here the CDR3 reads CASSEGGLTNYGYTF. The CDR3 DNA is TGTGCCAGCAGCGAAGGAGGTCTTACTAACTATGGCTACACCTTC.

The chain links TRBV11-2 to TRBJ2-6; the match to TRBD1 covers 9 bases. CDR1 is SGHAT, CDR2 FQNNGV, per germline. This CDR3 contains 22 residues. Trimming cost V 3 bases and J 0 bases; bases outside gene matches: 18. The DNA of the CDR3 is TGTGCCAGCAGCTTTAGGCAGAAAATCCGGGACAGGGAAAACTCTGGGGCCAACGTCCTGACTTTC. It is translated as CASSFRQKIRDRENSGANVLTF. Together with reference TRBV11-2 and TRBJ2-6, the CDR3 gives the full variable domain: EAGVAQSPRYKIIEKRQSVAFWCNPISGHATLYWYQQILGQGPKLLIQFQNNGVVDDSQLPKDRFSAERLKGVDSTLKIQPAKLEDSAVYLCASSFRQKIRDRENSGANVLTFGAGSRLTVL.

The gene calls are TRBV5-1 and TRBJ1-4; perhaps TRBD1 as D (5 bases). This CDR3 has 14 residues. The V gene lost 2 bases and the J gene lost 6 bases, with 11 bases spanning the gap. Germline CDR1 SGHRS, CDR2 YFSETQ. DNA of the CDR3: TGCGCCAGCAGCTTTACAAGGGGCCATGAAAAACTGTTTTTT. It codes for CASSFTRGHEKLFF.

The chain recombines TRBV7-8 with TRBJ2-1, with no clear D. Germline loops: CDR1 SGHVS, CDR2 FQNEAQ. The CDR3 is 13 amino acids. V lost 5 bases, J lost 7 bases, and 12 bases lay in between. The CDR3 sequence: CASSPESTNEQFF. The CDR3 DNA follows: TGTGCCAGCAGCCCCGAAAGTACGAATGAGCAGTTCTTC.

The V and J genes are TRBV20-1 and TRBJ2-1, with D perhaps matching TRBD2 (6 bases). Trimming stripped 1 base from V and 10 bases from J, with 17 bases between. Germline-derived CDR1 and CDR2 are DFQATT and SNEGSKA (reference sequence). The CDR3 sequence is 14 residues long. The chain's CDR3 is CSARVRGSEGEQFF. The CDR3 DNA follows: TGCAGTGCTAGAGTTCGGGGGTCCGAGGGGGAGCAGTTCTTC.

This sequence joins TRBV2 and TRBJ1-1, with D maybe TRBD1 (5 bases). Trimming left V 10 bases short and J 4 bases short, with 13 bases between. The V gene's germline CDR1 is SNHLY and CDR2 FYNNEI. The CDR3 runs 12 residues. DNA for the CDR3: TGTGCCATGTCAGGGTTGGGCACTGAAGCTTTCTTT. It yields the protein CAMSGLGTEAFF.

The chain combines TRBV6-5 with TRBJ1-3; D is uncertain. The CDR3 has 16 amino acids. Trimming shortened V by 1 base and J by 0 bases, and 10 bases separated the two germline ends. Germline V gene data show CDR1 as MNHEY and CDR2 as SVGAGI. CDR3 sequence reads: CASSYYRSFSGNTIYF. The CDR3 DNA sequence: TGTGCCAGCAGTTACTATCGGAGCTTCTCTGGAAACACCATATATTTT.

This clonotype occurred a few times. The chain is built from TRBV20-1 and TRBJ2-5; the D gene could be TRBD1 or TRBD2 (5 bases each). The CDR3 extends over 10 amino acids. Per the germline V gene, CDR1 is DFQATT and CDR2 is SNEGSKA (reference sequence). The CDR3 nucleotides read TGCAGGGGGGATCGTGAGACCCAGTACTTC. The encoded protein is CRGDRETQYF.

The chain joins TRBV5-1 to TRBJ2-6; D gene uncertain. Germline V gene lookup returns CDR1 SGHRS and CDR2 YFSETQ. With 1 base removed from V and 0 bases from J, the gap between germline ends came to 14 bases. The CDR3 is made up of 18 amino acids. CDR3 sequence (DNA): TGCGCCAGCAGCTTGTTTCCATCGGACCACTCTGGGGCCAACGTCCTGACTTTC. Protein sequence: CASSLFPSDHSGANVLTF.

J is TRBJ1-5 and V is TRBV3-1; 7 bases fit TRBD1. V trimming: 1 base; J trimming: 7 bases; junction bases outside the gene matches: 4. The CDR3 consists of 14 residues. Germline V gene lookup returns CDR1 LGHDT and CDR2 YNNKEL (reference sequence). CDR3 nucleotide sequence: TGTGCCAGCAGCCAAGGACAGGGCGCCCAGCCCCAGCATTTT. Its translation: CASSQGQGAQPQHF.

J is TRBJ1-1 and V is TRBV7-2; D gene unclear. The ends were cut back, 4 bases at V and 1 base at J, with 10 bases in the middle. The CDR3 spans 14 residues. Germline V lookup: CDR1 SGHTA, CDR2 FQGNSA. CDR3 region: CASSSSPGNTEAFF. The CDR3 DNA follows: TGTGCCAGCAGCTCCTCCCCGGGGAACACTGAAGCTTTCTTT. Based on the CDR3 plus reference TRBV7-2 and TRBJ1-1, the full variable domain is GAGVSQSPSNKVTEKGKDVELRCDPISGHTALYWYRQSLGQGLEFLIYFQGNSAPDKSGLPSDRFSAERTGGSVSTLTIQRTQQEDSAVYLCASSSSPGNTEAFFGQGTRLTVV.

V usage is TRBV29-1 and J usage is TRBJ2-7; D perhaps matches TRBD1 (6 bases). CDR1 SQVTM and CDR2 ANQGSEA come from the germline V gene. Trimming took 5 bases from V and 2 from J, leaving 10 bases between them. This CDR3 spans 12 amino acids. The CDR3 spells CSVLGQAYEQYF. DNA for the CDR3: TGCAGCGTTCTGGGACAAGCCTACGAGCAGTACTTC.

The rearrangement uses TRBV29-1 and TRBJ2-7; 7 bases map to TRBD1. Germline V gives CDR1 SQVTM, CDR2 ANQGSEA. V lost 8 bases and J lost 2; bases outside the gene matches: 12. The CDR3 length is 14 residues. DNA for the CDR3: TGCAGCTTCCTAGGACAGGCTAATACCTACGAGCAGTACTTC. This gives the protein CSFLGQANTYEQYF.

CDR3: CASSRGQLSGANVLTF. Written as DNA, the CDR3 is TGTGCCAGCAGTCGGGGACAGCTCTCTGGGGCCAACGTCCTGACTTTC. The chain joins TRBV28 to TRBJ2-6, with TRBD1 matching 7 bases. CDR3 length: 16 residues. Unmatched junction bases numbered 4, after V lost 5 bases and J lost 0 bases. From germline, CDR1 is MDHEN and CDR2 SYDVKM.

The chain combines TRBV7-9 with TRBJ2-5; 10 nucleotides match TRBD2. CDR3 length: 16 amino acids. Trimming cost V 0 bases and J 11 bases; bases outside gene matches: 12. Looked up from germline, CDR1 is SEHNR and CDR2 is FQNEAQ (reference sequence). The CDR3 coding sequence is TGTGCCAGCAGCTTAGCTCCTAGCGGGAGTTTCGCTGAGCAGTACTTC. Translation: CASSLAPSGSFAEQYF.

The sample holds a few counts of this clonotype. The chain employs TRBV25-1 and TRBJ2-7, with D uncertain. Germline V lookup: CDR1 MGHDK, CDR2 SYGVNS. This CDR3 region has 13 residues. Trimming took off 3 bases at V and 7 bases at J, with 13 bases between the two ends. The CDR3 bases are TGTGCCAGCAGTGAGTTGGGCGACACAGAGCAGTACTTC. Translating it yields CASSELGDTEQYF.